These T cell receptor beta chains were read from a single sample in a study of blood T cell repertoires in COVID-19. Data came from immunoSEQ multiplex PCR; TCRdb stores just in-frame clones and leaves some out. The sample shows about 81,000 clones, 88% of them seen only once. Sequencing was done on a sample of peripheral blood. The receptors originated from a woman aged 80 or over with acute or convalescent COVID-19. Each CDR3 is given with its conserved first and last residue. Each record gives: V gene, J gene, D gene, CDR3 DNA, CDR3 protein. D genes are given only for firm matches.

v_gene: TRBV2
j_gene: TRBJ2-5
d_gene: -
CDR3nt: TGTGCCAGCAGTGGAGCGGGCCCCCAAGAGACCCAGTACTTC
CDR3aa: CASSGAGPQETQYF

v_gene: TRBV3-1/TRBV3-2
j_gene: TRBJ2-1
d_gene: TRBD1
CDR3nt: TGTGCCAGCAGCCAAGCGGGACAGGCGTCCTACAATGAGCAGTTCTTC
CDR3aa: CASSQAGQASYNEQFF

v_gene: TRBV3-1/TRBV3-2
j_gene: TRBJ2-6
d_gene: -
CDR3nt: TGTGCGCCCAGGTTTGGTGGGGCCAACGTCCTGACTTTC
CDR3aa: CAPRFGGANVLTF

v_gene: TRBV6-6
j_gene: TRBJ1-1
d_gene: -
CDR3nt: TGTGCCAGCAGTTACTCGAGAAGTCAGAACACTGAAGCTTTCTTT
CDR3aa: CASSYSRSQNTEAFF

v_gene: TRBV2
j_gene: TRBJ1-2
d_gene: -
CDR3nt: TGTGCCAGCAGTCGAATCCTACGACGGGGTGGCTACACCTTC
CDR3aa: CASSRILRRGGYTF

v_gene: TRBV7-2
j_gene: TRBJ2-7
d_gene: -
CDR3nt: TGTGCCAGCAGCTTAGGAGGGGGGGCTCAGTACGAGCAGTACTTC
CDR3aa: CASSLGGGAQYEQYF

v_gene: TRBV19
j_gene: TRBJ1-3
d_gene: -
CDR3nt: TGTGCCAGTATTGACAGTAGCTCTGGAAACACCATATATTTT
CDR3aa: CASIDSSSGNTIYF

v_gene: TRBV6-5
j_gene: TRBJ1-5
d_gene: -
CDR3nt: TGTGCCAGCAGTTACGGGCAGGGTTATAGCAATCAGCCCCAGCATTTT
CDR3aa: CASSYGQGYSNQPQHF

v_gene: TRBV7-3
j_gene: TRBJ2-2
d_gene: -
CDR3nt: TGTGCCAGCAGCTTATTCTCTAGCGCTGCCGGGGAGCTGTTTTTT
CDR3aa: CASSLFSSAAGELFF

v_gene: TRBV7-9
j_gene: TRBJ1-4
d_gene: TRBD1
CDR3nt: TGTGCCAGCACTCCGGGACAGCATAATGAAAAACTGTTTTTT
CDR3aa: CASTPGQHNEKLFF

v_gene: TRBV5-1
j_gene: TRBJ2-7
d_gene: TRBD1
CDR3nt: TGCGCCAGCAGCTTGGCCCCCCAGGGACAGGTCTACGAGCAGTACTTC
CDR3aa: CASSLAPQGQVYEQYF